These 19 T cell receptor beta chains came from one sample sequenced in a study of technical replicates of blood from a handful of donors. Clones were read by immunoSEQ multiplex PCR, and TCRdb kept only the in-frame ones, dropping some. The repertoire consists of around 80,000 clones, with nearly 98% occurring once and the leading ten covering over 0.13%. Sequencing was done on a sample of T cells isolated from PBMCs. All receptors come from a human donor in good health.

The V gene is TRBV28, the J gene TRBJ2-5, with D uncertain. Trimming cost V 7 bases and J 1 base, with 10 bases left between them. The CDR3 is made up of 13 amino acids. Per the germline V gene, CDR1 is MDHEN and CDR2 is SYDVKM. This CDR3 is CASTQAVQETQYF. CDR3 DNA sequence: TGTGCCAGCACCCAGGCCGTCCAAGAGACCCAGTACTTC.

This clone appeared a few times. The chain is built from TRBV28 and TRBJ1-1; D remains unclear. The germline V gene encodes CDR1 MDHEN and CDR2 SYDVKM. The CDR3 is 16 amino acids. V dropped 4 bases and J dropped 2 bases, with 17 bases sitting between them. For the CDR3, the DNA is TGTGCCAGCAGTTCGACTTTGGGAGGGATAAACACTGAAGCTTTCTTT. Amino acid sequence: CASSSTLGGINTEAFF.

The chain recombines TRBV9 with TRBJ1-5, with D unresolved. With 2 bases removed from V and 3 bases from J, the gap between germline ends came to 9 bases. Germline V CDR1 and CDR2: SGDLS, YYNGEE. The CDR3 has 14 amino acids. The CDR3 spells CASSVSGLNQPQHF. The CDR3, as DNA: TGTGCCAGCAGCGTTTCAGGACTCAATCAGCCCCAGCATTTT. Supplemented by reference TRBV9 and TRBJ1-5, the full variable domain reads DSGVTQTPKHLITATGQRVTLRCSPRSGDLSVYWYQQSLDQGLQFLIQYYNGEERAKGNILERFSAQQFPDLHSELNLSSLELGDSALYFCASSVSGLNQPQHFGDGTRLSIL.

The chain recombines TRBV11-2 with TRBJ1-1; D not certain. Deletions cut 0 bases from V and 7 bases from J, with 9 bases between. Germline V gene sequence: CDR1 SGHAT, CDR2 FQNNGV. The CDR3 is 13 amino acids. The CDR3 spells CASSLDSGYEAFF. CDR3 nucleotides: TGTGCCAGCAGCTTAGATAGCGGATATGAAGCTTTCTTT.

The chain couples TRBV7-6 to TRBJ2-5; 7 positions match TRBD1. The CDR3 totals 13 residues. With 5 bases clipped from V and 1 base from J, the junction kept 1 base outside the gene matches. Per germline, CDR1 SGHVS and CDR2 FNYEAQ. The CDR3 region has the DNA TGTGCCAGCAGCCCAGGGGGCCAAGAGACCCAGTACTTC. As protein: CASSPGGQETQYF.

This chain uses TRBV5-4 with TRBJ1-2; D is possibly TRBD1 (5 bases). Germline V gene data show CDR1 as SGHNT and CDR2 as YYREEE (reference sequence). The V gene lost 0 bases and the J gene lost 1 base, with 7 bases spanning the gap. The CDR3 is 14 amino acids. The CDR3 region is CASSLVQGNYGYTF. In DNA, the CDR3 is TGTGCCAGCAGCTTGGTCCAGGGTAACTATGGCTACACCTTC. Full variable domain (remainder filled in from reference TRBV5-4 and TRBJ1-2): ETGVTQSPTHLIKTRGQQVTLRCSSQSGHNTVSWYQQALGQGPQFIFQYYREEENGRGNFPPRFSGLQFPNYSSELNVNALELDDSALYLCASSLVQGNYGYTFGSGTRLTVV.

The chain combines TRBV11-2 with TRBJ1-1; D possibly corresponds to TRBD1 (5 bases). This CDR3 contains 15 residues. V lost 3 bases to trimming and J lost 4 bases, with 15 bases between them. Germline lookup yields CDR1 SGHAT and CDR2 FQNNGV. CDR3: CASSLRGPRVTEAFF. The CDR3 bases are TGTGCCAGCAGCTTGCGGGGCCCCAGGGTCACTGAAGCTTTCTTT.

This chain links TRBV19 with TRBJ2-7, with 12 bases matching TRBD2. V shed 4 bases and J 3 bases; nucleotides not matched to a gene: 4. Per the germline V gene, CDR1 is LNHDA and CDR2 is SQIVND (reference sequence). This CDR3 comprises 15 residues. The CDR3 region is CASSKGLAGLYEQYF. DNA of the CDR3: TGTGCCAGTAGTAAGGGACTAGCGGGCCTCTACGAGCAGTACTTC.

The chain employs TRBV11-2 and TRBJ2-7; 7 bases align to TRBD1. The J segment lost 3 bases and the V segment lost 3 bases, leaving 14 bases of the junction unmatched. Germline CDR1 is SGHAT and CDR2 is FQNNGV. This CDR3 region has 17 residues. The CDR3 sequence is CASSFSGTETGFYEQYF. CDR3 nucleotides: TGTGCCAGCAGCTTTAGTGGCACCGAGACAGGGTTCTACGAGCAGTACTTC.

This CDR3 reads CASSSLTGEGNYGYTF. CDR3 nucleotides: TGCGCCAGCAGCTCGTTGACAGGGGAGGGTAACTATGGCTACACCTTC. The chain uses TRBV5-1 and TRBJ1-2; 8 nucleotides line up with TRBD1. This CDR3 is 16 amino acids long. The ends lost 3 bases at V and 1 base at J; junction bases unmatched: 8. Germline CDR1 SGHRS, CDR2 YFSETQ. Together with reference TRBV5-1 and TRBJ1-2, the CDR3 gives the full variable domain: KAGVTQTPRYLIKTRGQQVTLSCSPISGHRSVSWYQQTPGQGLQFLFEYFSETQRNKGNFPGRFSGRQFSNSRSEMNVSTLELGDSALYLCASSSLTGEGNYGYTFGSGTRLTVV.

The chain uses TRBV19 and TRBJ2-3, with TRBD2 identical over 8 bases. Germline lookup yields CDR1 LNHDA and CDR2 SQIVND (reference sequence). With V trimmed by 6 bases and J by 0 bases, 17 bases remained unmatched. There are 19 residues in the CDR3. CDR3 DNA: TGTGCCAGTAGCGGTCTTTATATGGGTAGCGGGGCTAGCACAGATACGCAGTATTTT. Residues: CASSGLYMGSGASTDTQYF.

CDR3 DNA: TGTGCCAGCAGCTTATTGACAGGGTTCCACGAGCAGTACTTC. This translates into CASSLLTGFHEQYF. This chain connects TRBV5-8 to TRBJ2-7; 7 nucleotides match TRBD1. CDR3 size: 14 residues. Germline CDR1 and CDR2: SGHTS and YDEGEE. J was trimmed by 5 bases and V by 2 bases; bases with no gene match: 7.

V gene TRBV2 combines with J gene TRBJ2-1, with 15 bases lining up with TRBD2. The length of the CDR3 is 18 residues. Trimming took 8 bases from V and 7 from J; bases not matched to a gene: 15. Germline CDR1 SNHLY, CDR2 FYNNEI. CDR3 nucleotide sequence: TGTGCCAGCCCGATCACCGGCGGACTAGCGGGAGGGGGAAATGAGCAGTTCTTC. It specifies CASPITGGLAGGGNEQFF.

This rearrangement joins TRBV20-1 to TRBJ1-1; possible D gene TRBD1, 6 bases. CDR1 DFQATT and CDR2 SNEGSKA come from the germline V gene (reference sequence). The CDR3 consists of 11 residues. The CDR3 sequence: CGTGLTTEAFF. CDR3 bases: TGCGGAACAGGGTTGACCACTGAAGCTTTCTTT.

This chain joins TRBV30 and TRBJ1-1; D is ambiguous. Germline CDR1 and CDR2: GTSNPN and SVGIG (reference sequence). V lost 2 bases and J 2 bases, leaving 15 bases between the germline ends. The CDR3 runs to 15 residues. The CDR3 reads CAWSPLARTNTEAFF. In nucleotides, the CDR3 is TGTGCCTGGAGTCCTTTAGCGAGGACTAACACTGAAGCTTTCTTT.

The rearrangement uses TRBV11-3 and TRBJ2-3; 7 bases fit TRBD2. Germline lookup yields CDR1 SGHNT and CDR2 YENEEA. The CDR3 covers 13 residues. Germline trimming cut 5 bases from V and 4 bases from J; bases unmatched to any gene: 3. This CDR3 is CASSAGGSDTQYF. The CDR3 DNA follows: TGTGCCAGCAGCGCCGGGGGGTCAGATACGCAGTATTTT.

The V call is TRBV30, the J call TRBJ1-5, with TRBD1 as a possible D gene (5 bases). Germline loops: CDR1 GTSNPN, CDR2 SVGIG (reference sequence). Trimming stripped 2 bases from V and 2 bases from J, with 16 bases between. The CDR3 contains 16 residues. The CDR3 region has the DNA TGTGCCTGGAGTCAACGGGGGTTTGGGGGCAATCAGCCCCAGCATTTT. Amino acid sequence: CAWSQRGFGGNQPQHF. Full variable domain (outside the CDR3, taken from reference TRBV30 and TRBJ1-5): SQTIHQWPATLVQPVGSPLSLECTVEGTSNPNLYWYRQAAGRGLQLLFYSVGIGQISSEVPQNLSASRPQDRQFILSSKKLLLSDSGFYLCAWSQRGFGGNQPQHFGDGTRLSIL.

The V and J genes are TRBV5-6 and TRBJ1-2; 9 positions agree with TRBD1. Germline trimming cut 4 bases from V and 5 bases from J; bases unmatched to any gene: 9. The germline V gene has CDR1 SGHDT and CDR2 YYEEEE. This CDR3 spans 15 amino acids. The DNA of the CDR3 is TGTGCCAGCAGCCGAAATCCGGGACAGGGTTATGGCTACACCTTC. This translates into CASSRNPGQGYGYTF.

This clone was detected only once. The CDR3 spells CASSLRGTEAFF. CDR3 sequence (DNA): TGTGCCAGCAGTCTCAGAGGGACAGAAGCTTTCTTT. This rearrangement joins TRBV6-5 to TRBJ1-1, with a weak D call TRBD1 (6 bases). This CDR3 is built from 12 residues. V was trimmed by 5 bases and J by 8 bases, leaving 12 bases between them. Germline lookup yields CDR1 MNHEY and CDR2 SVGAGI.